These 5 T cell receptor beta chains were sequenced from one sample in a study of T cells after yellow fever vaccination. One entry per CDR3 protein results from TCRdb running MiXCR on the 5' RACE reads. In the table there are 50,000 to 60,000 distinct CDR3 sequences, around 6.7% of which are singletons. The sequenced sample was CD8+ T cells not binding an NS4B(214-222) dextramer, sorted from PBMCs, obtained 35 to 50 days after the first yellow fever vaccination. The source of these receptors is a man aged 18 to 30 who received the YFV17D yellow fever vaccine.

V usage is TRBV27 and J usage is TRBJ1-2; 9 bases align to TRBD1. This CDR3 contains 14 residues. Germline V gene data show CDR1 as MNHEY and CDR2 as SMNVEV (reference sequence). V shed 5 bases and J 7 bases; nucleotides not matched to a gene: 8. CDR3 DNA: TGTGCCAGCAGTCCCGGACAGGGGTTCGGTGGCTACACCTTC. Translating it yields CASSPGQGFGGYTF.

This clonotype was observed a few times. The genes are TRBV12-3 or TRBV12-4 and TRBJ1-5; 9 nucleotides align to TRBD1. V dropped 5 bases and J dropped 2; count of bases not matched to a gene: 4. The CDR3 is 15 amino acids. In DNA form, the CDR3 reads TGTGCCAGCAGTGCACAGGGGGCTGGCAATCAGCCCCAGCATTTT. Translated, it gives CASSAQGAGNQPQHF.

CDR3 DNA sequence: TGTGCCAGCAGCTTATTAGGGGGCGCGACCGGGGAGCTGTTTTTT. It codes for CASSLLGGATGELFF. V and J are TRBV11-3 and TRBJ2-2; TRBD1 agrees at 7 bases. The CDR3 is made up of 15 amino acids. Germline V gene data show CDR1 as SGHNT and CDR2 as YENEEA. V dropped 2 bases and J dropped 5; count of bases not matched to a gene: 5.

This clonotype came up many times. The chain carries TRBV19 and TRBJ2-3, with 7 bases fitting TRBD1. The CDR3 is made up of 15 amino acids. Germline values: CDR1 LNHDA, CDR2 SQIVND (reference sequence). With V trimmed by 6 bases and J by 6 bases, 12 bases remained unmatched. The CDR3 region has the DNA TGTGCCAGTAGCCCGAGTAGCAGGGGGTCGGATACGCAGTATTTT. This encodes CASSPSSRGSDTQYF.

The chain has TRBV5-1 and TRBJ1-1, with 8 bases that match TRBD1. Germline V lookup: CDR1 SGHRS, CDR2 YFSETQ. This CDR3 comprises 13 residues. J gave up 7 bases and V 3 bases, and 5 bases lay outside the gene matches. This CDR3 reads CASSSGQAVEAFF. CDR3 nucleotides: TGCGCCAGCAGCTCGGGACAGGCAGTTGAAGCTTTCTTT.